This is a list of T cell receptor beta chains from one sample in a study of blood T cell repertoires in COVID-19. Sequencing used immunoSEQ multiplex PCR; TCRdb keeps in-frame clones, though not all of them. The sample yields over 120,000 clones, approximately 90% seen once. Sequenced input: peripheral blood. These receptors all come from a man between 60 and 75 years old with active or convalescent COVID-19. Each CDR3 is given with its conserved first and last residue. Fields, in order: clone size, D gene, J gene, V gene, CDR3 protein, CDR3 DNA. The D gene is left open where the match is weak. The size field is filled for only some rows; it gives once, few, many or a size class.

once	NA	TRBJ1-5	TRBV12-3/TRBV12-4	CASSLAMLQPQHF	TGTGCCAGCAGTTTAGCGATGCTACAGCCCCAGCATTTT
NA	NA	TRBJ2-4	TRBV4-3	CASSHRGQNLAKNIQYF	TGCGCCAGCAGCCACCGAGGACAGAACTTAGCCAAAAACATTCAGTACTTC
NA	NA	TRBJ2-3	TRBV28	CASISWGSVGTDTQYF	TGTGCCAGCATCTCGTGGGGCTCAGTGGGCACAGATACGCAGTATTTT
NA	NA	TRBJ1-2	TRBV9	CASSTTGGVGYTF	TGTGCCAGCAGCACTACGGGAGGGGTTGGCTACACCTTC
NA	TRBD1	TRBJ2-2	TRBV6-5	CASSYQGANTGELFF	TGTGCCAGCAGTTACCAGGGGGCGAACACCGGGGAGCTGTTTTTT
NA	NA	TRBJ2-3	TRBV27	CASSLRGWETDTQYF	TGTGCCAGCAGTTTACGGGGGTGGGAGACAGATACGCAGTATTTT
few	NA	TRBJ1-1	TRBV2	CASRGATRGGTEAFF	TGTGCCAGCAGGGGGGCCACCAGGGGCGGGACTGAAGCTTTCTTT
NA	NA	TRBJ2-4	TRBV18	CATHPTGVGNIQYF	TGTGCCACCCATCCTACGGGGGTGGGAAACATTCAGTACTTC
once	NA	TRBJ2-1	TRBV25-1	CASQGYNEQFF	TGTGCCAGTCAGGGATACAATGAGCAGTTCTTC
NA	NA	TRBJ2-4	TRBV7-2	CASSLTVGDIQYF	TGTGCCAGCAGCCTCACAGTAGGGGACATTCAGTACTTC
NA	NA	TRBJ1-1	TRBV12-3/TRBV12-4	CASSLLRGTEAFF	TGTGCCAGCAGCTTACTCAGGGGAACTGAAGCTTTCTTT
NA	NA	TRBJ2-7	TRBV6-5	CASEKTTGTEQYF	TGTGCCAGCGAGAAGACCACAGGGACCGAGCAGTACTTC
NA	TRBD2	TRBJ2-7	TRBV28	CASSHPSLGLAGGHLYEQYF	TGTGCCAGCAGTCACCCTTCCCTGGGACTAGCGGGGGGACACCTCTACGAGCAGTACTTC
NA	NA	TRBJ1-5	TRBV2	CASGRLKGSNQPQHF	TGTGCCAGCGGAAGACTTAAGGGGAGCAATCAGCCCCAGCATTTT
NA	NA	TRBJ2-7	TRBV27	CASSLGHASSYEQYF	TGTGCCAGCAGTTTAGGACACGCGAGCTCCTACGAGCAGTACTTC